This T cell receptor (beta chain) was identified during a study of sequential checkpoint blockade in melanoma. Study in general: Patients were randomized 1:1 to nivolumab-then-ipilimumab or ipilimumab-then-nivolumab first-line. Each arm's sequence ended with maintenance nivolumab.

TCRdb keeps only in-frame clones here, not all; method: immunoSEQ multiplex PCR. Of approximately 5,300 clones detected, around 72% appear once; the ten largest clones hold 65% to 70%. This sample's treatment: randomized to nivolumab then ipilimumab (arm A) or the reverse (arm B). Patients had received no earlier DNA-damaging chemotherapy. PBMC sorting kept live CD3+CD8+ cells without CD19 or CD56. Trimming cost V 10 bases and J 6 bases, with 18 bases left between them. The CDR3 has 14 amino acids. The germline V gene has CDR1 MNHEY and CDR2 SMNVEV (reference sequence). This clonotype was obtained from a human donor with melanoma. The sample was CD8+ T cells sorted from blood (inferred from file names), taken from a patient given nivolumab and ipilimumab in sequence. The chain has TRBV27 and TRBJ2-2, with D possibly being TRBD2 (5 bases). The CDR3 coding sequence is TGTGCCAACCCCGGGATACGGTTATCCGGGGAGCTGTTTTTT. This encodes CANPGIRLSGELFF.